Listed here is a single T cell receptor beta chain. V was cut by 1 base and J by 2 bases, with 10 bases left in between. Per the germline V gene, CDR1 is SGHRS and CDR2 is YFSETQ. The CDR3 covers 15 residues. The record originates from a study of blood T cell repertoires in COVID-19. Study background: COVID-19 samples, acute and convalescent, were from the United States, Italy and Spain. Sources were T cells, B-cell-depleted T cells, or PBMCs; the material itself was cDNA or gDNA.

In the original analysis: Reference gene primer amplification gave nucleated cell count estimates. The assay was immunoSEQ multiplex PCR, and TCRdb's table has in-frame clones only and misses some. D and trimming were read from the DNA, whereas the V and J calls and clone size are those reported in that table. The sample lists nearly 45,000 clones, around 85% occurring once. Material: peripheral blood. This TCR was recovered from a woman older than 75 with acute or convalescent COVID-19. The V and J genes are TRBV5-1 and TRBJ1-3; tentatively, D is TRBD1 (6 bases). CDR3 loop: CASSLPSGAGNTIYF. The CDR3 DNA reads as TGCGCCAGCAGCTTGCCCTCAGGGGCTGGAAACACCATATATTTT.